Listed below are T cell receptor beta chains from one sample, sequenced in a study of cytomegalovirus exposure and HLA in healthy donors. Sequenced by immunoSEQ multiplex PCR; TCRdb stores in-frame clones only, minus some. This sample has about 190,000 clones, with roughly four fifths found just once. Specimen: PBMCs. These receptors came from a woman under 30 in good health and CMV-seropositive. Each CDR3 is given with its conserved first and last residue. A row's size may be missing; if present it is once, few, many or a size class.

clone_size: -; j_call: TRBJ2-3; v_call: TRBV9; cdr3_aa: CASSATGGGVDTQYF
clone_size: few; j_call: TRBJ2-1; v_call: TRBV5-1; cdr3_aa: CASSFAGLINEQFF
clone_size: -; j_call: TRBJ1-5; v_call: TRBV4-1; cdr3_aa: CASSQQTGGSNQPQHF
clone_size: -; j_call: TRBJ1-2; v_call: TRBV30; cdr3_aa: CAWGEYGYTF
clone_size: -; j_call: TRBJ2-2; v_call: TRBV7-3; cdr3_aa: CASSRWGGRNTGELFF
clone_size: -; j_call: TRBJ1-3; v_call: TRBV18; cdr3_aa: CASSPQGLGSGNTIYF
clone_size: -; j_call: TRBJ2-4; v_call: TRBV7-2; cdr3_aa: CASSLVRFTKNIQYF
clone_size: -; j_call: TRBJ2-1; v_call: TRBV11-3; cdr3_aa: CASSLVVYVTGDTGEQFF
clone_size: once; j_call: TRBJ1-1; v_call: TRBV30; cdr3_aa: CAWSGPGHTEAFF
clone_size: -; j_call: TRBJ1-1; v_call: TRBV4-1; cdr3_aa: CASSRGGETTEAFF
clone_size: -; j_call: TRBJ2-2; v_call: TRBV6-1; cdr3_aa: CASSWDRATGELFF
clone_size: -; j_call: TRBJ2-1; v_call: TRBV5-5; cdr3_aa: CASSWDRGLGNEQFF
clone_size: few; j_call: TRBJ1-2; v_call: TRBV6-5; cdr3_aa: CASRGTGVLRGYTF
clone_size: once; j_call: TRBJ2-2; v_call: TRBV7-2; cdr3_aa: CASSFGGGAGELFF
clone_size: -; j_call: TRBJ1-5; v_call: TRBV19; cdr3_aa: CASSMGGEPGNQPQHF
clone_size: once; j_call: TRBJ2-1; v_call: TRBV5-1; cdr3_aa: CASSPARGLAVNEQFF
clone_size: -; j_call: TRBJ1-5; v_call: TRBV5-4; cdr3_aa: CASSFGGTANQPQHF
clone_size: -; j_call: TRBJ2-7; v_call: TRBV28; cdr3_aa: CASSSASGEQYF
clone_size: -; j_call: TRBJ2-3; v_call: TRBV6-1; cdr3_aa: CASSDPGTDTQYF
clone_size: -; j_call: TRBJ2-1; v_call: TRBV6-6; cdr3_aa: CASTDGGGGYNEQFF
clone_size: -; j_call: TRBJ1-5; v_call: TRBV2; cdr3_aa: CASRKRTGQTMDQPQHF
clone_size: -; j_call: TRBJ2-7; v_call: TRBV11-2; cdr3_aa: CASSSSGGRYEQYF
clone_size: -; j_call: TRBJ2-3; v_call: TRBV7-6; cdr3_aa: CASSPNSRGRPDTQYF
clone_size: -; j_call: TRBJ2-5; v_call: TRBV5-1; cdr3_aa: CASRSYPGGAETQYF
clone_size: -; j_call: TRBJ2-2; v_call: TRBV7-6; cdr3_aa: CASSFGTLNTGELFF
clone_size: -; j_call: TRBJ2-3; v_call: TRBV4-2; cdr3_aa: CASSHPLRRTREVDTQYF
clone_size: -; j_call: TRBJ1-1; v_call: TRBV11-3; cdr3_aa: CASSLGTGRGAEAFF
clone_size: -; j_call: TRBJ1-1; v_call: TRBV5-4; cdr3_aa: CASSLASSGGAFF
clone_size: once; j_call: TRBJ2-5; v_call: TRBV6-1; cdr3_aa: CASSRTGRGETQYF
clone_size: -; j_call: TRBJ2-3; v_call: TRBV4-2; cdr3_aa: CASRRGVAGVTTDTQYF
clone_size: -; j_call: TRBJ2-3; v_call: TRBV30; cdr3_aa: CAWRTSGTDTQYF
clone_size: -; j_call: TRBJ1-4; v_call: TRBV5-5; cdr3_aa: CASSPVGGATNEKLFF
clone_size: once; j_call: TRBJ2-3; v_call: TRBV6-6; cdr3_aa: CASSLLASTQYF
clone_size: -; j_call: TRBJ2-5; v_call: TRBV7-9; cdr3_aa: CASSVSSGGQETQYF
clone_size: -; j_call: TRBJ1-2; v_call: TRBV6-4; cdr3_aa: CASSDSKKGHGYTF
clone_size: -; j_call: TRBJ1-5; v_call: TRBV5-6; cdr3_aa: CASSLLRRGAPSNQPQHF
clone_size: -; j_call: TRBJ1-2; v_call: TRBV9; cdr3_aa: CASSVGGVNYGYTF
clone_size: few; j_call: TRBJ1-1; v_call: TRBV5-4; cdr3_aa: CASSSSGVRTEAFF
clone_size: -; j_call: TRBJ2-1; v_call: TRBV19; cdr3_aa: CASSILDSTYNEQFF
clone_size: -; j_call: TRBJ2-5; v_call: TRBV5-1; cdr3_aa: CASSLEPLAQETQYF
clone_size: -; j_call: TRBJ2-1; v_call: TRBV14; cdr3_aa: CASSQDGPSSQFF
clone_size: -; j_call: TRBJ1-3; v_call: TRBV10-1; cdr3_aa: CASNNHGDRTFSGNTIYF
clone_size: -; j_call: TRBJ2-5; v_call: TRBV10-3; cdr3_aa: CAISPRVQETQYF
clone_size: -; j_call: TRBJ1-1; v_call: TRBV11-2; cdr3_aa: CASSLDRTEAFF
clone_size: once; j_call: TRBJ1-2; v_call: TRBV5-1; cdr3_aa: CASSLGTVGYTF
clone_size: -; j_call: TRBJ2-7; v_call: TRBV28; cdr3_aa: CASSSFEIQDTSYEQYF
clone_size: -; j_call: TRBJ2-1; v_call: TRBV9; cdr3_aa: CASSVGAGIHNEQFF
clone_size: -; j_call: TRBJ1-4; v_call: TRBV9; cdr3_aa: CASSQTTGHANEKLFF
clone_size: -; j_call: TRBJ1-2; v_call: TRBV4-1; cdr3_aa: CASSPGQGLYGYTF
clone_size: -; j_call: TRBJ2-7; v_call: TRBV6-5; cdr3_aa: CASRGGLYEQYF
clone_size: -; j_call: TRBJ1-3; v_call: TRBV18; cdr3_aa: CASSPQTGLSKRTIYF
clone_size: -; j_call: TRBJ2-2; v_call: TRBV9; cdr3_aa: CASSVVPGGAGELFF
clone_size: -; j_call: TRBJ1-1; v_call: TRBV10-3; cdr3_aa: CATRTGNTEAFF
clone_size: -; j_call: TRBJ2-1; v_call: TRBV9; cdr3_aa: CASSVGASGGADNEQFF